Below are 14 T cell receptor beta chains sequenced from a single sample in a study of T cell responses to AZD1222 COVID-19 vaccine. This table comes from immunoSEQ multiplex PCR, and its TCRdb copy is limited to in-frame clones, with some not included. The data show 130,000 or so clones, 90% to 95% seen once. The sequences come from peripheral blood, collected on day 0 of AZD1222 vaccination. Receptors originate from an adult in good health.

V gene TRBV18 combines with J gene TRBJ2-2; D call uncertain. The germline V and J ends were trimmed by 3 bases and 2 bases, with 7 bases remaining between them. Germline CDR1 reads KGHSH; CDR2 reads LQKENI. CDR3 length: 14 residues. This chain's CDR3 is CASSPVSNTGELFF. In nucleotides, the CDR3 is TGTGCCAGCTCACCGGTCAGTAACACCGGGGAGCTGTTTTTT.

J is TRBJ2-7 and V is TRBV3-1 (or the pseudogene TRBV3-2), with 11 bases that match TRBD2. This CDR3 has 17 amino acids. Losses at the gene ends were 2 bases for V and 2 bases for J; bases not matched to a gene: 8. The germline CDR1 and CDR2 sequences are LGHDT and YNNKEL (reference sequence). The CDR3 DNA follows: TGTGCCAGCAGCCAACCATCCACTAGCGGGGGAGCCTACGAGCAGTACTTC. It translates to CASSQPSTSGGAYEQYF.

This clone appeared once. The CDR3 DNA follows: TGTGCCAGCAGCTTTACAGGTCCTAATGAAAAACTGTTTTTT. Encoded protein: CASSFTGPNEKLFF. The V and J genes are TRBV6-5 and TRBJ1-4, with a tentative D call TRBD1 (5 bases). V dropped 6 bases and J dropped 3 bases, with 11 bases sitting between them. The CDR3 sequence is 14 residues long. Germline loops: CDR1 MNHEY, CDR2 SVGAGI.

This clone was counted a few times. The chain recombines TRBV7-9 with TRBJ2-7; D remains unclear. The CDR3 totals 13 residues. The V end lost 1 base, the J end lost 5 bases, and 9 bases lay between the germline ends. In germline, CDR1 is SEHNR, CDR2 FQNEAQ (reference sequence). The chain's CDR3 is CASSLGGFNEQYF. The CDR3 nucleotides read TGTGCCAGCAGCTTAGGGGGTTTCAACGAGCAGTACTTC.

The genes are TRBV7-3 and TRBJ1-1, with D maybe TRBD1 (5 bases). Trimming pared 4 bases from V and 0 bases from J, leaving 12 bases between. This CDR3 is built from 15 residues. Germline-derived CDR1 and CDR2 are SGHTA and FQGTGA. The CDR3 is CASSSRAGLNTEAFF. For the CDR3, the DNA is TGTGCCAGCAGCTCAAGGGCAGGGTTGAACACTGAAGCTTTCTTT.

The rearrangement links TRBV12-5 to TRBJ2-2; D gene ambiguous. Germline-derived CDR1 and CDR2 are LGHNT and FRNRAP. Trimming pared 2 bases from V and 4 bases from J, leaving 2 bases between. This CDR3 contains 12 residues. CDR3 nucleotide sequence: TGTGCTAGTGGTTTGTCCACCGGGGAGCTGTTTTTT. Translating it yields CASGLSTGELFF.

The chain links TRBV27 to TRBJ2-4, with 8 bases identical to TRBD2. Looked up from germline, CDR1 is MNHEY and CDR2 is SMNVEV (reference sequence). This CDR3 spans 18 amino acids. The V and J ends lost 4 bases and 2 bases, in that order; junction bases with no gene match: 13. The CDR3 sequence is CASSYGLALRVTKNIQYF. As DNA, the CDR3 is TGTGCCAGCAGTTACGGACTAGCCCTCCGGGTAACCAAAAACATTCAGTACTTC.

This chain uses TRBV5-1 with TRBJ1-6, with TRBD1 matching over 9 bases. V trimming: 3 bases; J trimming: 10 bases; junction bases outside the gene matches: 5. The CDR3 has 14 residues. Looked up from germline, CDR1 is SGHRS and CDR2 is YFSETQ. CDR3 residues: CASSSGQGKSPLHF. The CDR3 coding sequence is TGCGCCAGCAGCTCGGGACAGGGAAAGTCACCCCTCCACTTT.

A remark on this clone: At one end the junction does not follow the germline gene, possibly because of a read error. The rearrangement joins TRBV5-4 to TRBJ2-7; TRBD1 or TRBD2 may be the D gene (5 bases each). This CDR3 region has 10 residues. Germline values: CDR1 SGHNT, CDR2 YYREEE (reference sequence). The CDR3 protein is CASSPGRGVF. CDR3 in DNA: TGTGCCAGCAGCCCGGGACGGGGAGTCTTC.

The chain recombines TRBV29-1 with TRBJ2-5; D is uncertain. The germline V and J ends were trimmed by 3 bases and 5 bases, with 13 bases remaining between them. The CDR3 length is 13 residues. The germline V gene encodes CDR1 SQVTM and CDR2 ANQGSEA. The CDR3 nucleotides read TGCAGCGTTGATACGGCAGAATGGGAGACCCAGTACTTC. It translates to CSVDTAEWETQYF.

The chain recombines TRBV4-3 with TRBJ2-2, with D unclear. The CDR3 sequence is 15 residues long. The ends were cut back, 1 base at V and 3 bases at J, with 9 bases in the middle. Germline loops: CDR1 LGHNA, CDR2 YSLEER. CDR3 protein: CASSQVTPDTGELFF. DNA for the CDR3: TGCGCCAGCAGCCAAGTGACCCCCGACACCGGGGAGCTGTTTTTT.

V gene TRBV19 combines with J gene TRBJ2-3, with no clear D. This CDR3 region has 13 residues. Between the trimmed V and J ends, which lost 3 bases and 2 bases, there was a span of 6 bases. Germline loops: CDR1 LNHDA, CDR2 SQIVND (reference sequence). CDR3: CASSISATDTQYF. The CDR3 nucleotides read TGTGCCAGTAGTATTTCCGCCACAGATACGCAGTATTTT.

The CDR3 protein is CASNPGEGRIGTEAFF. The CDR3 nucleotides read TGTGCCAGCAACCCCGGGGAGGGGCGGATTGGCACTGAAGCTTTCTTT. The chain uses TRBV5-5 and TRBJ1-1, with D possibly TRBD1 on 5 matching bases. There are 16 residues in the CDR3. Trimming cost V 6 bases and J 4 bases, with 22 bases left between them. Germline CDR1 is SGHKS and CDR2 is YYEKEE (reference sequence). Variable domain in full (rest from reference TRBV5-5 and TRBJ1-1): DAGVTQSPTHLIKTRGQQVTLRCSPISGHKSVSWYQQVLGQGPQFIFQYYEKEERGRGNFPDRFSARQFPNYSSELNVNALLLGDSALYLCASNPGEGRIGTEAFFGQGTRLTVV.

The genes are TRBV11-2 and TRBJ1-1, with D unresolved. CDR1 and CDR2 from the germline V gene are SGHAT and FQNNGV. The CDR3 sequence is 13 residues long. V was clipped by 0 bases and J by 5 bases, with 7 bases between them. CDR3 bases: TGTGCCAGCAGCTTAGAGGGGAGGACTGAAGCTTTCTTT. Its translation: CASSLEGRTEAFF.